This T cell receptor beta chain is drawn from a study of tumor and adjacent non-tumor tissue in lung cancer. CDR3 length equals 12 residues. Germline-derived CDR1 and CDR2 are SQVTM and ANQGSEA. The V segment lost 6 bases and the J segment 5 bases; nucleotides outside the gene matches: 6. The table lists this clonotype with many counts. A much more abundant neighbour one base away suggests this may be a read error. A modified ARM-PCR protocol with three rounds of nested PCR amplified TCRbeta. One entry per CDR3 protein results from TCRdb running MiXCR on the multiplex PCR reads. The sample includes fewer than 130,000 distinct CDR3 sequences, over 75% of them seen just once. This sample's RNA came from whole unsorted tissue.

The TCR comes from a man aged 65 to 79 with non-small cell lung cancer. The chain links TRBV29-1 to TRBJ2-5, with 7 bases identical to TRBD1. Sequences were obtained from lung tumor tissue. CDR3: CSVGQRGETQYF. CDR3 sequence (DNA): TGCAGCGTGGGACAGAGAGGGGAGACCCAGTACTTC.